These 16 T cell receptor delta chains came from one sample sequenced in a study of γδ T cells in repeated Plasmodium falciparum infection. Gammadelta T cells were flow-sorted from PBMC into Vgamma9/Vdelta2+ and Vdelta2-negative populations for bulk analysis. TCRdb re-called the multiplex PCR reads through CATT. The table shows 70,000 to 95,000 delta-chain clones, with more than 1.4% occurring only once. Sequenced input: gamma-delta T cells from blood. Receptors were obtained from a pool of human donors (malaria-infected and uninfected, not separated).

The sample holds a few counts of this clone. This is likely an artifact of a read error, given a far larger clone one base away. Distinct nucleotide sequences in the sample also encode this CDR3. V is TRDV2 and J is TRDJ1, with 11 bases aligning to TRDD3. TCRdb records no J gene; here it was assigned by comparing the DNA to germline. The CDR3 is 16 residues long. CDR1 is GEAIGNYY and CDR2 is EKD in the germline V gene. V dropped 7 bases and J dropped 4; count of bases not matched to a gene: 13. The CDR3 loop reads CACDPVSGGYNDKLIF. The CDR3 bases are TGTGCCTGCGACCCTGTCTCTGGGGGATACAACGATAAACTCATCTTT.

This clone appeared a few times. The protein that TCRdb holds for this DNA derives from a much larger clone and differs from the translated DNA at residue 12, which likely indicates a read error; the protein shown here is translated from the DNA. The J gene is TRDJ2, the V gene TRDV2; D is perhaps TRDD3 (5 bases). Assignment of the J gene here rests on matching the DNA to germline, because TCRdb gives none. This CDR3 comprises 20 residues. The germline CDR1 and CDR2 sequences are GEAIGNYY and EKD. The V end was cut by 5 bases, the J end by 0 bases, with 27 bases between. The CDR3 loop reads CACVKREERGILALTAQLFF. For the CDR3, the DNA is TGTGCCTGTGTCAAAAGGGAAGAGAGGGGAATCCTCGCTTTGACAGCACAACTCTTCTTT.

Comments on this clone: TCRdb records a much larger clone's protein for this DNA, with a difference at residue 11 that likely arises from a read error; the protein given is the translation of the DNA. V usage is TRDV1 and J usage is TRDJ1; D perhaps matches TRDD3 (6 bases). The J gene is not listed in TCRdb, so it was assigned here from a DNA match to germline. The germline gives CDR1 TSWWSYY, CDR2 QGS. V lost 1 base and J 5 bases, leaving 20 bases between the germline ends. The CDR3 loop spans 17 amino acids. CDR3 coding DNA: TGTGCTCTTGGGGAACCGCCCTACGGGGGGACCCCAGATAAACTCATCTTT. Amino acid sequence: CALGEPPYGGTPDKLIF.

Regarding this clone: A read error likely explains this, since a far larger clone differs by one base. Other nucleotide sequences from this sample produce the same CDR3. The J gene was not called, though the V gene is TRDV2. CDR3 length: 14 amino acids. CDR1 and CDR2 (germline): GEAIGNYY, EKD. In nucleotides, the CDR3 is TGTGCCTGTGACACCGGGAGCGGCACCGATAAACTCATCTTC. Encoded protein: CACDTGSGTDKLIF.

Note on this clone: The protein in TCRdb stems from a much larger clone and differs at residue 13 from this DNA's translation, likely a read error; here the protein is translated from the DNA. J is TRDJ1 and V is TRDV2; 13 bases are shared with TRDD3. Losses at the gene ends were 3 bases for V and 3 bases for J; bases not matched to a gene: 12. CDR1 is GEAIGNYY, CDR2 EKD, per germline. This CDR3 contains 18 residues. CDR3 in amino acids: CACDFVLGDTRRADKLIF. The CDR3 nucleotides read TGTGCCTGTGACTTTGTACTGGGGGATACGCGTCGTGCCGATAAACTCATCTTT.

About this clone itself: TCRdb attributes to this sequence the protein of a much larger clone, which differs from the DNA translation at residue 5; a read error is likely, and the protein displayed is translated from the DNA. The rearrangement links TRDV2 to TRDJ1; 8 nucleotides align to TRDD3. V lost 2 bases, J lost 1 base, and 8 bases stayed unmatched. Germline V CDR1 and CDR2: GEAIGNYY, EKD. The CDR3 runs to 16 residues. As DNA, the CDR3 is TGTGCCTGTGACATAGCGACTGGGGGTCTCACCGATAAACTCATCTTT. Amino acid sequence: CACDIATGGLTDKLIF.

This clone was found a few times. The protein that TCRdb holds for this DNA derives from a much larger clone and differs from the translated DNA at residue 8, which likely indicates a read error; the protein shown here is translated from the DNA. This rearrangement joins TRDV1 to TRDJ1; D gene ambiguous. V was trimmed by 0 bases and J by 0 bases, leaving 20 bases between them. This CDR3 spans 19 amino acids. Germline V lookup: CDR1 TSWWSYY, CDR2 QGS. The CDR3 protein is CALGELVPPPGWNTDKLIF. The CDR3 nucleotides are TGTGCTCTTGGGGAACTTGTACCTCCTCCCGGATGGAACACCGATAAACTCATCTTT.

This clone was counted only a few times. A far larger clone is just one base off, so this is likely a read error. Other DNA variants within this sample encode the same CDR3. The gene calls are TRDV1 and TRDJ1; D assignment may be TRDD2 or TRDD3 (5 bases each). No J gene was available from TCRdb, and it was assigned here by a germline match of the DNA. Germline CDR1 reads TSWWSYY; CDR2 reads QGS. The CDR3 is 16 residues long. The CDR3 bases are TGCGCTCTTGGGGCTTCCGATGCTGAGACAACCGATAAACTCATCTTT. Encoded protein: CALGASDAETTDKLIF.

Of note for this clone: The protein held in TCRdb is that of a much larger clone and does not match this DNA's translation at residue 5, likely because of a read error; the protein shown is translated from the DNA. The rearrangement uses TRDV1 and TRDJ1; D uncertain. Matching the DNA to germline supplied the J gene, which TCRdb does not give. Germline loops: CDR1 TSWWSYY, CDR2 QGS. The germline V and J ends were trimmed by 4 bases and 7 bases, with 10 bases remaining between them. This CDR3 comprises 12 residues. DNA of the CDR3: TGTGCTCTTGGGGGTCGCCGGTGTAAACTCATCTTT. Protein: CALGGRRCKLIF.

For this clone: TCRdb's protein for this DNA is that of a much larger clone and differs from the translation at residue 7, likely a read error; the protein shown is the DNA translation. The rearrangement uses TRDV2 and TRDJ1; no definite D call. TCRdb carries no J gene annotation; the J gene was assigned here by matching the DNA with germline. Germline CDR1 reads GEAIGNYY; CDR2 reads EKD. The CDR3 has 15 amino acids. Trimming pared 0 bases from V and 0 bases from J, leaving 10 bases between. The CDR3 region is CACDTVEPDTDKLIF. The CDR3 DNA follows: TGTGCCTGTGACACCGTGGAACCCGACACCGATAAACTCATCTTT.

This clone was seen many times. A read error is likely here: a far larger clone is one base away. The same CDR3 can be traced to other DNA sequences in this sample. The rearrangement links TRDV1 to TRDJ1; 8 positions agree with TRDD3. Here the J gene came from matching the DNA to germline, since TCRdb omits it. This CDR3 contains 22 residues. Germline CDR1 is TSWWSYY and CDR2 is QGS. CDR3 bases: TGTGCTCTTGGGGAAGGTCTCTACCGTACTGGGGGTCACCTCCCCTACACCGACAAACTCATCTTT. It yields the protein CALGEGLYRTGGHLPYTDKLIF.

Many counts were recorded for this clone. The rearrangement joins TRDV2 to TRDJ1; the match to TRDD3 covers 11 bases. TCRdb is silent on the J gene; assignment here came from matching the DNA to germline. Per germline, CDR1 GEAIGNYY and CDR2 EKD. This CDR3 region has 18 residues. V was pared by 0 bases and J by 0 bases, with 8 bases of the junction left unmatched. The CDR3 loop reads CACDTAGGYQPYTDKLIF. The CDR3 DNA sequence: TGTGCCTGTGACACCGCTGGGGGATACCAGCCGTACACCGATAAACTCATCTTT.

Concerning this clone: This may arise from a read error, as a much more abundant clone is one base away. Because the CDR3's place on the DNA is in doubt, the DNA is left out and the CDR3 is given as listed by TCRdb. No J gene was assigned, while the V gene was called as TRDV1; TRDD3, the D gene given by the table, was not confirmed from the DNA. Germline V gene data show CDR1 as TSWWSYY and CDR2 as QGS. The CDR3 spans 22 residues, counting both ends. The CDR3 loop is CALGELGVTHPKVGYGARPLIF.

With respect to this clone: A read error likely explains why the TCRdb protein, taken from a much larger clone, differs from this DNA's translation at residue 3; the protein shown is translated from the DNA. The chain carries TRDV1 and TRDJ1, with TRDD3 matching 10 bases. The J gene, not given by TCRdb, was assigned here from a germline match of the nucleotide sequence. The CDR3 covers 15 residues. Germline CDR1 is TSWWSYY and CDR2 is QGS. The CDR3 here is CARGELPRHWGILIF. For the CDR3, the DNA is TGTGCTCGTGGGGAACTACCCCGTCACTGGGGGATACTCATCTTT.

As regards this clone: The amino acid sequence in TCRdb belongs to a much larger clone and departs from this DNA's translation at residue 5, likely a sequencing read error; the sequence shown is translated from the DNA. V gene TRDV1 combines with J gene TRDJ1; D not certain. Germline CDR1 reads TSWWSYY; CDR2 reads QGS. The V end was cut by 3 bases, the J end by 3 bases, with 38 bases between. This CDR3 region has 23 residues. The CDR3 protein is CALGDPLIPRPLPYYRRPDKLIF. CDR3 nucleotide sequence: TGTGCTCTTGGGGATCCTTTGATTCCCCGTCCGTTGCCATACTACCGTCGTCCCGATAAACTCATCTTT.

This clone has just a few counts. It differs at one base from a far larger clone, so likely a read error. This sample also contains other DNA sequences that code for the same CDR3. The J gene is TRDJ1, the V gene TRAV38-2/DV8; D possibly matches TRDD2 or TRDD3 (8 bases each). Looked up from germline, CDR1 is TSESDYY and CDR2 is QEAYKQQN. V lost 1 base to trimming and J lost 0 bases, with 37 bases between them. The CDR3 is 24 amino acids. CDR3 residues: CAYRSPVGLPITGGRSVYTDKLIF. The CDR3 DNA is TGTGCTTATAGGAGCCCAGTAGGCCTTCCTATTACTGGGGGGCGTTCTGTTTACACCGATAAACTCATCTTT.